The rows below give T cell receptor beta chains drawn from one sample of a study of blood T cell repertoires in COVID-19. The repertoire was sequenced with immunoSEQ multiplex PCR; TCRdb's copy has only in-frame clones and lacks some. The repertoire holds some 130,000 clones, 65% to 80% seen once, with roughly 3.5% in the top ten. The sequenced sample consisted of peripheral blood. The source of these receptors is a man aged 60 to 69 with acute or convalescent COVID-19. CDR3s include the opening cysteine and the closing phenylalanine or tryptophan. D genes are given only for firm matches. Size tells how often a clone was seen (once, few, many) or the class of an expanded clone, and some rows leave it out.

size,J,D,length,V,CDR3,DNA
.,TRBJ1-6,.,17,TRBV5-4,CASSWKRGGFNNSPLHF,TGTGCCAGCAGCTGGAAGAGGGGGGGATTCAATAATTCACCCCTCCACTTT
.,TRBJ1-5,.,15,TRBV5-6,CASSSGLYSNQPQHF,TGTGCCAGCAGCTCCGGACTTTATAGCAATCAGCCCCAGCATTTT
.,TRBJ2-7,TRBD1,14,TRBV10-3,CAIRSDRGGDEQYF,TGTGCCATCAGATCGGACAGGGGAGGAGACGAGCAGTACTTC
few,TRBJ2-1,TRBD2,14,TRBV7-2,CASSSSGAYNEQFF,TGTGCCAGCAGCTCGAGCGGGGCGTACAATGAGCAGTTCTTC
.,TRBJ1-2,.,13,TRBV27,CASSFLGGGGYTF,TGTGCCAGCAGTTTCCTCGGCGGGGGTGGCTACACCTTC
.,TRBJ1-1,.,12,TRBV7-3,CASSLSATEAFF,TGTGCCAGCAGCTTAAGCGCCACTGAAGCTTTCTTT
.,TRBJ1-1,.,17,TRBV30,CAWSSRVGETRTTEAFF,TGTGCCTGGAGTAGCCGGGTTGGGGAGACCAGGACCACTGAAGCTTTCTTT
once,TRBJ2-2,TRBD1,15,TRBV5-1,CASTRGQGNTGELFF,TGCGCCAGCACCCGAGGACAGGGGAACACCGGGGAGCTGTTTTTT
once,TRBJ1-1,.,15,TRBV6-5,CASSYLRVKDTEAFF,TGTGCCAGCAGTTACTTGCGGGTTAAGGACACTGAAGCTTTCTTT
.,TRBJ1-2,.,15,TRBV19,CASSGRSTPNYGYTF,TGTGCCAGTAGTGGCAGGTCCACCCCCAACTATGGCTACACCTTC
few,TRBJ1-3,.,14,TRBV5-1,CASSLEEGRSTIYF,TGCGCCAGCAGCTTGGAGGAAGGGAGAAGCACCATATATTTT
.,TRBJ2-3,TRBD2,12,TRBV29-1,CSVRLALDTQYF,TGCAGCGTTCGACTAGCGTTAGATACGCAGTATTTT
.,TRBJ1-5,.,16,TRBV19,CASSIREGRGNQPQHF,TGTGCCAGTAGTATTAGGGAGGGCAGGGGCAATCAGCCCCAGCATTTT
once,TRBJ1-5,.,15,TRBV7-2,CASSTLGLGNQPQHF,TGTGCCAGCAGCACCCTCGGACTGGGCAATCAGCCCCAGCATTTT
.,TRBJ1-4,.,15,TRBV30,CAWRNSGASGEKLFF,TGTGCCTGGAGGAACTCAGGGGCATCGGGTGAAAAACTGTTTTTT
.,TRBJ2-3,TRBD1,15,TRBV9,CASSPGTVGSDTQYF,TGTGCCAGCAGCCCAGGGACAGTTGGGTCAGATACGCAGTATTTT
few,TRBJ2-7,.,15,TRBV4-3,CASSSGGVGAYEQYF,TGCGCCAGCAGCTCCGGCGGGGTGGGGGCCTACGAGCAGTACTTC
once,TRBJ1-2,.,15,TRBV15,CATSRTRGSNYGYTF,TGTGCCACCAGCAGAACCAGGGGTTCCAACTATGGCTACACCTTC
.,TRBJ1-4,.,15,TRBV5-4,CASSLGLGTNEKLFF,TGTGCCAGCAGCTTAGGACTGGGAACTAATGAAAAACTGTTTTTT
.,TRBJ2-3,TRBD2,14,TRBV24-1,CATASGRRIDTQYF,TGTGCCACAGCTAGCGGGAGAAGGATAGATACGCAGTATTTT